This TCR beta chain was captured by sequencing in a study of shared clonotypes between healthy human individuals. Study as a whole: A donor's plate count was three for CD4 naive and three for CD4 memory; CD8 naive had two and CD8 memory one.

Germline-derived CDR1 and CDR2 are SNHLY and FYNNEI. The CDR3 runs 16 residues. V shed 8 bases, J shed 2 bases, and the junction held 7 bases outside the gene matches. Remarks on this clone: Antigen unknown.

Across several immunoSEQ plates, the genomic DNA of each subset was split evenly. Some clones are missing from TCRdb's copy, which holds only in-frame ones; the method was immunoSEQ multiplex PCR. The profile shows about 2.2 million clones, 85% to 95% of them singletons. Points from the study as a whole: Among four donors, approximately 5% of naive CD4 clonotypes were found in common.

Selected positively for CCR7 and CD45RO-negative, naive CD8 cells excluded terminally differentiated effector memory CD45RA+ cells. The donor cohort consisted entirely of Caucasian adults residing in Nashville, Tennessee. This TCR derives from a man aged 18 to 29 in good health. Some clones in this sample may be carry-over from other donors' samples. The rearrangement joins TRBV2 to TRBJ2-1; 12 bases align to TRBD2. Sequenced: naive CD8+ T cells from PBMCs. CDR3 DNA sequence: TGTGCCAGCCGACTAGCGGGAGTGTCGGCCTACAATGAGCAGTTCTTC. Translating it yields CASRLAGVSAYNEQFF.